These 9 T cell receptor beta chains originate from one sample sequenced in a study of tumor-infiltrating lymphocytes in primary liver carcinoma. TCR beta cDNA was reverse-transcribed from 500 to 550 ng of total RNA. The reaction used a constant-region primer and ProtoScript II reverse transcriptase. Slightly modified ARM-PCR served as the procedure for the TCR beta libraries. These libraries came from three rounds of nested multiplex PCR. The first two PCR rounds used TRBV1-TRBV30 primers with a Cbeta primer, approximately 10 cycles each. TCRdb re-derived calls from the multiplex PCR reads in MiXCR, one entry per CDR3 protein. Among approximately 110,000 distinct CDR3 sequences listed, 64% were seen once. From unsorted bulk tissue weighing about 20-32 mg, DNA and RNA were co-extracted. Sequenced sample: liver tumor tissue from sampling region 3. Described subset: tumor region T3, left-lateral pole. The receptor set was obtained from a woman aged 55-70 years with primary liver carcinoma and hepatitis B virus infection.

This clonotype occurred many times. This chain links TRBV6-1 with TRBJ1-2; a possible D gene is TRBD1 (5 bases). Trimming cost V 4 bases and J 6 bases, with 15 bases left between them. Germline loops: CDR1 MNHNS, CDR2 SASEGT. This CDR3 region has 14 residues. The CDR3 loop is CASSARRVSDGYTF. In DNA form, the CDR3 reads TGTGCCAGCAGTGCCCGCAGGGTTTCAGATGGCTACACCTTC.

Concerning this clonotype itself: The CDR3 ends on some other residue instead of the conserved phenylalanine or tryptophan, so this is likely a read error. The chain is built from TRBV29-1 and TRBJ2-1; 9 bases match TRBD2. CDR1 and CDR2 from the germline V gene are SQVTM and ANQGSEA. The CDR3 totals 13 residues. The CDR3 sequence is CRASGTSYNEQFS. DNA for the CDR3: TGCAGAGCTAGCGGGACTTCCTACAATGAGCAGTTCTCC.

This clonotype was counted a single time. A junction boundary mismatches the germline segment, possibly from a read error. The rearrangement links TRBV11-1 to TRBJ2-6, with D perhaps given as TRBD1 or TRBD2 (6 bases each). Germline CDR1 reads SGHAT; CDR2 reads FQDESV (reference sequence). The CDR3 is made up of 15 amino acids. The CDR3 spells CAISPSGAGANVPTF. CDR3 nucleotides: TGTGCCATCAGCCCTTCGGGGGCTGGGGCCAACGTCCCGACTTTC.

A word on this clonotype: A junction boundary mismatches the germline segment, possibly from a read error. The V and J genes are TRBV12-3 or TRBV12-4 and TRBJ1-5; D is uncertain. CDR3 length equals 15 residues. The CDR3 sequence: CASSSRQGRGQPQHF. The CDR3 DNA sequence: TGTGCCAGCAGTTCCCGCCAAGGGCGGGGTCAGCCCCAGCACTTT.

Comment on this clonotype: Its ends do not fully match the called genes, so a read error is possible. This sequence joins TRBV10-3 and TRBJ2-2; D could derive from TRBD1 or TRBD2 (5 bases each). This CDR3 is 14 amino acids long. Germline V gene sequence: CDR1 ENHRY, CDR2 SYGVKD. CDR3 protein: CAINESRGPGELFF. The CDR3 DNA sequence: TGTGCCATCAATGAGTCGAGGGGTCCCGGAGAGCTGTTTTTT.

The chain uses TRBV14 and TRBJ1-1; D remains ambiguous. Germline lookup yields CDR1 SGHDN and CDR2 FVKESK. V was clipped by 4 bases and J by 13 bases, with 19 bases between them. CDR3 length equals 13 residues. The CDR3 sequence: CASSLGMGTGVFF. CDR3 nucleotide sequence: TGTGCCAGCAGCCTAGGCATGGGCACTGGAGTTTTCTTT.

Notes on this clonotype: The germline gene is not matched at one end of the junction; a read error may be the cause. The chain uses TRBV6-1 and TRBJ2-7; TRBD2 is a possible D gene (6 bases). The CDR3 has 14 residues. From germline, CDR1 is MNHNS and CDR2 SASEGT. This chain's CDR3 is CASSDYGGSYERYF. The DNA for the CDR3 is TGTGCCAGTAGTGACTATGGAGGGAGCTACGAGCGGTACTTC.

Points on this clonotype: Germline and junction disagree at one end, which may indicate a read error. This chain uses TRBV11-2 with TRBJ2-7, with 10 positions matching TRBD1. Germline-derived CDR1 and CDR2 are SGHAT and FQNNGV. The CDR3 runs to 15 residues. CDR3 loop: CVSRPATGGAYEQYF. CDR3 in DNA: TGTGTCAGCAGACCAGCGACAGGGGGCGCCTACGAGCAGTACTTC. Supplemented by reference TRBV11-2 and TRBJ2-7, the full variable domain reads EAGVAQSPRYKIIEKRQSVAFWCNPISGHATLYWYQQILGQGPKLLIQFQNNGVVDDSQLPKDRFSAERLKGVDSTLKIQPAKLEDSAVYLCVSRPATGGAYEQYFGPGTRLTVT.

On this clonotype itself: One end of the junction does not line up with germline, which may come from a read error. The rearrangement uses TRBV11-2 and TRBJ2-3, with D tentatively TRBD1 (6 bases). Per germline, CDR1 SGHAT and CDR2 FQNNGV. The length of the CDR3 is 14 residues. The CDR3 loop is CSSSLTGTTDTQYF. In DNA form, the CDR3 reads TGTTCCAGCAGTTTAACAGGGACCACAGATACGCAGTATTTT. The complete variable domain, with remaining parts taken from reference TRBV11-2 and TRBJ2-3, reads EAGVAQSPRYKIIEKRQSVAFWCNPISGHATLYWYQQILGQGPKLLIQFQNNGVVDDSQLPKDRFSAERLKGVDSTLKIQPAKLEDSAVYLCSSSLTGTTDTQYFGPGTRLTVL.